The clone carrying this TCR beta chain was counted only a few times. The data are from a study of blood T cell repertoires in COVID-19. Study details: Donors in the United States, Italy and Spain gave samples during acute or convalescent COVID-19. PBMCs, B-cell-depleted T cells, or T cells were the source of the cDNA or gDNA that made up the material.

This CDR3 region has 15 residues. Per germline, CDR1 SGHTA and CDR2 FQGNSA. J was trimmed by 4 bases and V by 4 bases; bases with no gene match: 5. Under the authors' procedure: Cell counts per sample came from amplifying reference gene primers. The repertoire was sequenced with immunoSEQ multiplex PCR; TCRdb's copy has only in-frame clones and lacks some. V and J calls and clone size are given by that table; D and trimming were obtained from the DNA. The sample lists roughly 70,000 clones, approximately 90% seen once, with 6.7% in the top ten. Sequencing was done on a sample of peripheral blood. The clonotype comes from a woman of 80 years or more with active COVID-19. The chain carries TRBV7-2 and TRBJ1-4; 8 bases fit TRBD1. The CDR3 reads CASSSQGALNEKLFF. The CDR3 bases are TGTGCCAGCAGCTCCCAGGGGGCGCTTAATGAAAAACTGTTTTTT. Full variable domain (outside the CDR3, taken from reference TRBV7-2 and TRBJ1-4): GAGVSQSPSNKVTEKGKDVELRCDPISGHTALYWYRQSLGQGLEFLIYFQGNSAPDKSGLPSDRFSAERTGGSVSTLTIQRTQQEDSAVYLCASSSQGALNEKLFFGSGTQLSVL.